These 9 T cell receptor beta chains came from one sample sequenced in a study of CXCR3-negative and CXCR3-positive naive CD8 T cells. Study-wide results and caveats: More hydrophobic TRB CDR3s occurred in CXCR3-positive than in CXCR3-negative naive cells.

These receptors' targets are unknown. UMI labels and 5' RACE were used to prepare the TRB cDNA libraries. Using the 5' RACE reads, TCRdb records one entry per CDR3 protein without DNA. The sample totals about 150,000 distinct CDR3 sequences. The sequenced material came from naive CXCR3+ CD8+ T cells from blood. Specified subset: CD45RO-CCR7+CD27+CD95- naive CD8+ T cells expressing CXCR3 (TNR3+). All receptors derive from a human donor in good health. Some clones in this sample may be carry-over from other donors' samples.

V usage is TRBV6-2 or TRBV6-3 and J usage is TRBJ2-5; TCRdb returns TRBD1, unconfirmable since there is no DNA. There are 13 residues in the CDR3. CDR1 and CDR2 from the germline V gene are MNHEY and SVGEGT. CDR3 sequence: CASSYGGGKTQYF.

V and J are TRBV4-1 and TRBJ2-3; TCRdb indicates TRBD1, and absent DNA this call remains unverified. The germline V gene encodes CDR1 MGHRA and CDR2 YSYEKL. The CDR3 contains 15 residues. CDR3 protein: CASSHQQGRPDTQYF.

The chain couples TRBV3-1 to TRBJ2-1; TCRdb gives TRBD2 as the D gene, but with no DNA this cannot be confirmed. The V gene's germline CDR1 is LGHDT and CDR2 YNNKEL (reference sequence). This CDR3 has 15 amino acids. CDR3 sequence: CASSQRDFSYNEQFF.

The V gene is TRBV7-9, the J gene TRBJ1-2; TCRdb's assignment of TRBD1 cannot be checked, as there is no DNA. CDR1 and CDR2 from the germline V gene are SEHNR and FQNEAQ (reference sequence). CDR3 length: 15 amino acids. This chain's CDR3 is CASSEVTGDSYGYTF.

The V and J genes are TRBV14 and TRBJ2-7. The CDR3 consists of 12 residues. Germline V gene sequence: CDR1 SGHDN, CDR2 FVKESK. CDR3 amino acids: CASSQDNYEQYF.

V and J are TRBV19 and TRBJ2-2; TCRdb's D gene call, TRBD1, goes unchecked for lack of DNA. CDR3 length equals 11 residues. Germline CDR1 is LNHDA and CDR2 is SQIVND (reference sequence). CDR3 protein: CATGYTGELFF.

V is TRBV4-1 and J is TRBJ2-1. The CDR3 is 13 amino acids. The V gene's germline CDR1 is MGHRA and CDR2 YSYEKL. The CDR3 sequence: CASSQLLGNEQFF.

V and J are TRBV21-1 and TRBJ1-2; TCRdb's assignment of TRBD1 cannot be checked, as there is no DNA. TRBV21-1 is marked as a pseudogene. This CDR3 is built from 16 residues. CDR3 protein: CASSIRAGGRSDGYTF.

The V gene is TRBV7-8, the J gene TRBJ1-5; without DNA, the TCRdb call of TRBD1 cannot be checked. CDR1 is SGHVS, CDR2 FQNEAQ, per germline. The CDR3 spans 15 residues. The CDR3: CASSLLRGDNQPQHF.